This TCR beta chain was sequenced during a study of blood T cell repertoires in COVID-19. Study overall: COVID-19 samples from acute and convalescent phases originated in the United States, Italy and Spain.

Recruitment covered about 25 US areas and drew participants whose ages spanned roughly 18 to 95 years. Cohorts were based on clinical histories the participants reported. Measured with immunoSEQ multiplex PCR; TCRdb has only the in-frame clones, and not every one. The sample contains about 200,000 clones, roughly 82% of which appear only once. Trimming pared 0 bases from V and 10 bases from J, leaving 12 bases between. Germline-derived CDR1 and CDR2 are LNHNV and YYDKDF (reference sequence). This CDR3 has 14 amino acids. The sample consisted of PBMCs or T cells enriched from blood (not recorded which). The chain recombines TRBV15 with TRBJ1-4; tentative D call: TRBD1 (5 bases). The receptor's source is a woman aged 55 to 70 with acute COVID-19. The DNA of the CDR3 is TGTGCCACCAGCAGAGATTTGGCAGGGCGAAAACTGTTTTTT. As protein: CATSRDLAGRKLFF.